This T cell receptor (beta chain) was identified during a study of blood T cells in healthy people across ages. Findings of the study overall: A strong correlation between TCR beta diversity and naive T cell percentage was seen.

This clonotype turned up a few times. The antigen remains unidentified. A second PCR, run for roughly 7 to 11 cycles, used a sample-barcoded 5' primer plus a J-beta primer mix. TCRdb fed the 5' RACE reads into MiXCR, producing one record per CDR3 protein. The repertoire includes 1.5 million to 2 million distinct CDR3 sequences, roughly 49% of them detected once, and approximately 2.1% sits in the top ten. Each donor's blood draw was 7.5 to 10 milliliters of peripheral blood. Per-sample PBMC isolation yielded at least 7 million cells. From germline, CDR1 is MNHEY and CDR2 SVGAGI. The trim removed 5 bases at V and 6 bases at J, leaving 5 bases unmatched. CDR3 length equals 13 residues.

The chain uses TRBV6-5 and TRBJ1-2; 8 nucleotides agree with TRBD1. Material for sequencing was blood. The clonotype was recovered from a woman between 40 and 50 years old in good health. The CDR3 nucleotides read TGTGCCAGCAGTGCCTGGACAGGGCATGGCTACACCTTC. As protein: CASSAWTGHGYTF.